This TCR beta chain was identified during a study of cytomegalovirus exposure and HLA in healthy donors. The PCR ran on 60 Vbeta and 13 Jbeta primers. Some clones are missing from TCRdb's copy, which holds only in-frame ones; the method was immunoSEQ multiplex PCR. The sample table sets out 100,000 to 150,000 clones. Donors consisted of healthy bone marrow donors. The clonotype originates from a man between 18 and 35 years old in good health and CMV-seronegative. The sample comprised PBMCs.

Written as DNA, the CDR3 is TGTGCCAGCAGTGAAGGGCGACTTAGCGGAGCTAGCACAGATACGCAGTATTTT. Translating gives CASSEGRLSGASTDTQYF. The chain is built from TRBV2 and TRBJ2-3; the D gene is possibly TRBD2 (6 bases). The CDR3 loop spans 18 amino acids. The germline V gene encodes CDR1 SNHLY and CDR2 FYNNEI. The V end lost 1 base, the J end lost 0 bases, and 17 bases lay between the germline ends.